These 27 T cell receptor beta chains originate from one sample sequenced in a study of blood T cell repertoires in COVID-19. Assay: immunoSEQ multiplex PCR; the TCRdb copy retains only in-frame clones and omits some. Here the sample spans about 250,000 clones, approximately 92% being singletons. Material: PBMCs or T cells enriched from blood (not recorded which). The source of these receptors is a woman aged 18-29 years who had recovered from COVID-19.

The CDR3 bases are TGTGCCACCAGTCTAGACAGCGTAAAAGGAAACACCATATATTTT. Encoded protein: CATSLDSVKGNTIYF. V gene TRBV24-1 combines with J gene TRBJ1-3; the D gene is possibly TRBD1 (5 bases). Germline lookup yields CDR1 KGHDR and CDR2 SFDVKD. The V and J ends lost 6 bases and 4 bases respectively, with 15 bases between them. This CDR3 has 15 residues.

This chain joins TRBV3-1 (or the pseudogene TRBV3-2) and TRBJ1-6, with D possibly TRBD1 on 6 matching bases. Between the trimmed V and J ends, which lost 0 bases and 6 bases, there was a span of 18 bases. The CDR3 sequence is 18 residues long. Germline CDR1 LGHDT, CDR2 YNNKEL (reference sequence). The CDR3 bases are TGTGCCAGCAGCCAAGACGACAGGAGACAATTCCGTAATTCACCCCTCCACTTT. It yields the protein CASSQDDRRQFRNSPLHF.

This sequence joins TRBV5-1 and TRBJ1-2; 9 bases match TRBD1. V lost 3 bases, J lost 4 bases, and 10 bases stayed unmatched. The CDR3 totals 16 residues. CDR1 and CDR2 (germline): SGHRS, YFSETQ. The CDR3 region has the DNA TGCGCCAGCAGCTCCACGGACAGGGGCTACTCCTATGGCTACACCTTC. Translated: CASSSTDRGYSYGYTF.

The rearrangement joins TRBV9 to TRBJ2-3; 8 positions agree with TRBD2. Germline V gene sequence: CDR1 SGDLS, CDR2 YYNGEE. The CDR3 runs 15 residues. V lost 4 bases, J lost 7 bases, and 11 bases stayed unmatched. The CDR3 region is CASSPRGDPINTQYF. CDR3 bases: TGTGCCAGCAGCCCGCGGGGGGACCCCATAAATACGCAGTATTTT. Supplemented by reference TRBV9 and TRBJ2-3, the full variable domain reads DSGVTQTPKHLITATGQRVTLRCSPRSGDLSVYWYQQSLDQGLQFLIQYYNGEERAKGNILERFSAQQFPDLHSELNLSSLELGDSALYFCASSPRGDPINTQYFGPGTRLTVL.

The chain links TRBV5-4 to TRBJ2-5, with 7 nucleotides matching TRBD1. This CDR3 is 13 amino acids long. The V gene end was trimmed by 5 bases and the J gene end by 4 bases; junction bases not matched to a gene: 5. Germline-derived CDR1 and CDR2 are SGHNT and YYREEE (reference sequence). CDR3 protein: CASSQTGSETQYF. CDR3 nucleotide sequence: TGTGCCAGCAGTCAGACAGGGTCAGAGACCCAGTACTTC.

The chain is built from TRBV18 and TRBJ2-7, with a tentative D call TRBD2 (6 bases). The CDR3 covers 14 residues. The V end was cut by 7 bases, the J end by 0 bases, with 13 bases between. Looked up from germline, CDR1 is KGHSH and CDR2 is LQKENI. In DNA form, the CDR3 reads TGTGCCAGCTTGAAAGACGGGAGCTCCTACGAGCAGTACTTC. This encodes CASLKDGSSYEQYF.

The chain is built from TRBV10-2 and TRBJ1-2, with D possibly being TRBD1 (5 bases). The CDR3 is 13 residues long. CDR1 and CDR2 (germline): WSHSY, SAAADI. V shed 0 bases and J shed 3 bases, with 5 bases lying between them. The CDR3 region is CASSESTDYGYTF. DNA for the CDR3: TGCGCCAGCAGTGAGTCGACAGACTATGGCTACACCTTC.

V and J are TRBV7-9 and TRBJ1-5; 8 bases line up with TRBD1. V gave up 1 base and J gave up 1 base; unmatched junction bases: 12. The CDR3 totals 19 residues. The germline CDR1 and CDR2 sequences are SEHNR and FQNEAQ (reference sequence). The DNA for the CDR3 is TGTGCCAGCAGCTTAGGATCGTCCGGCCAGGGGGCGAGCAATCAGCCCCAGCATTTT. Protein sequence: CASSLGSSGQGASNQPQHF.

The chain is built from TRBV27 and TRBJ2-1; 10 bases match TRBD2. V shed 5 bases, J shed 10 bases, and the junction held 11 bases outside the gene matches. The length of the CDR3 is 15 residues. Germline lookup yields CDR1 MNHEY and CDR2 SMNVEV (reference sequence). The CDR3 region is CASSPRLAGSGEQFF. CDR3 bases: TGTGCCAGCAGTCCTCGACTAGCGGGCTCAGGGGAGCAGTTCTTC.

The CDR3 loop reads CASSHGQGQETQYF. The CDR3, as DNA: TGTGCCAGCAGCCACGGACAGGGTCAAGAGACCCAGTACTTC. The chain joins TRBV7-9 to TRBJ2-5; the match to TRBD1 covers 8 bases. The germline V gene has CDR1 SEHNR and CDR2 FQNEAQ (reference sequence). The CDR3 covers 14 residues. J was trimmed by 2 bases and V by 5 bases; bases with no gene match: 4.

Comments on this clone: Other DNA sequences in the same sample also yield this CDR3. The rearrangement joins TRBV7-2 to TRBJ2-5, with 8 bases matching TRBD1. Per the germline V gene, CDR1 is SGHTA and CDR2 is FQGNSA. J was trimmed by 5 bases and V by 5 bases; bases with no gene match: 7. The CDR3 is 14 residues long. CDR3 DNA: TGTGCCAGCAGCCTAGACAGGGGCAGGGAGACCCAGTACTTC. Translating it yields CASSLDRGRETQYF.

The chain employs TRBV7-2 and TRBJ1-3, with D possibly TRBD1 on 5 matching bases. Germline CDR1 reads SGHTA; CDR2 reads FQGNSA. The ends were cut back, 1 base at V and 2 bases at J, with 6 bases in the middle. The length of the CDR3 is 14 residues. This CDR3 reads CASSLVGAGNTIYF. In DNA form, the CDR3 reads TGTGCCAGCAGCTTAGTAGGGGCTGGAAACACCATATATTTT.

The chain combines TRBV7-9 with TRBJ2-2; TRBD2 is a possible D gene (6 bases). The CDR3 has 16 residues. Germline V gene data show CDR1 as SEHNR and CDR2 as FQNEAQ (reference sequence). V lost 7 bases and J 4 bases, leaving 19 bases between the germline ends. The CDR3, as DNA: TGTGCCAGCAACCCCCGGGCGGGGAGACCCACCGGGGAGCTGTTTTTT. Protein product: CASNPRAGRPTGELFF.

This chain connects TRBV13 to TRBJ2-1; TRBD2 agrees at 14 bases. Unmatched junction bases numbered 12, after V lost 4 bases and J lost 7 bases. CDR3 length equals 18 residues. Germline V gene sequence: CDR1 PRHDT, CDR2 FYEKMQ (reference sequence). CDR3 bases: TGTGCCAGCAGCTCCCAATTGACTAGCGGGGGGGCGGATAATGAGCAGTTCTTC. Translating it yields CASSSQLTSGGADNEQFF.

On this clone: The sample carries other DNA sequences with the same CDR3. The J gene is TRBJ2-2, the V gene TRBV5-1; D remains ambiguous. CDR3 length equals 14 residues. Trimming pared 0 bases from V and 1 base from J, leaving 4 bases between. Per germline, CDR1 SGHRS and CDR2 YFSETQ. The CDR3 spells CASSLGQNTGELFF. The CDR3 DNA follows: TGCGCCAGCAGCTTGGGACAGAACACCGGGGAGCTGTTTTTT.

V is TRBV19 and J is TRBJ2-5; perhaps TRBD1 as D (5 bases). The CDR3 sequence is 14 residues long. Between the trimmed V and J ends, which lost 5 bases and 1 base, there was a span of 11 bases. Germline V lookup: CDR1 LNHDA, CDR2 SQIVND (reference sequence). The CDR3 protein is CASSPRQLQETQYF. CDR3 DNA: TGTGCCAGTAGTCCCCGACAGCTCCAAGAGACCCAGTACTTC.

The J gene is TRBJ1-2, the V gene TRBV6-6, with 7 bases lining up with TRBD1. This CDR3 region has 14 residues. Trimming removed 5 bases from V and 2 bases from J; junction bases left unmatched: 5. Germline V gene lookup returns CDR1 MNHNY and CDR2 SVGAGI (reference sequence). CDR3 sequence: CASSRSTGNYGYTF. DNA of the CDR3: TGTGCCAGCAGTCGATCGACAGGGAACTATGGCTACACCTTC.

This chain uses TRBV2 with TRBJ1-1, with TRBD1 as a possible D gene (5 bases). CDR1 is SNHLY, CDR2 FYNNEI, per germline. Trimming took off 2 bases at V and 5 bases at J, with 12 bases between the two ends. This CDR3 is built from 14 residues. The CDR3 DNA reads TGTGCCAGCAGTGAACGGGGGGTTCGGACTGAAGCTTTCTTT. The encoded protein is CASSERGVRTEAFF.

In nucleotides, the CDR3 is TGTGCCAGCACCCCGACAGGGGGAGGTGGCTACACCTTC. It codes for CASTPTGGGGYTF. The rearrangement uses TRBV27 and TRBJ1-2, with TRBD1 matching over 9 bases. The CDR3 is 13 amino acids. The V gene end was trimmed by 7 bases and the J gene end by 7 bases; junction bases not matched to a gene: 7. Germline V gene data show CDR1 as MNHEY and CDR2 as SMNVEV (reference sequence).

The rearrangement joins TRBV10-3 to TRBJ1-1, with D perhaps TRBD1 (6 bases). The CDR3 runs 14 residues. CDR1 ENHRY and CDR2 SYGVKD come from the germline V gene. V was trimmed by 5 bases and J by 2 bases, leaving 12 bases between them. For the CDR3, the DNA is TGTGCCATCAGTACGACAGGTTCCAACACTGAAGCTTTCTTT. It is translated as CAISTTGSNTEAFF.

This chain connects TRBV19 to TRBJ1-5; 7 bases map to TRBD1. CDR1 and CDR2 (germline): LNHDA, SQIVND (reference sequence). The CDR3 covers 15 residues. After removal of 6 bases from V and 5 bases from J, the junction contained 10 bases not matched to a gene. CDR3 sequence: CASSQSRDSYQPQHF. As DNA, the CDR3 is TGTGCCAGTAGCCAGAGCCGGGACAGTTATCAGCCCCAGCATTTT.

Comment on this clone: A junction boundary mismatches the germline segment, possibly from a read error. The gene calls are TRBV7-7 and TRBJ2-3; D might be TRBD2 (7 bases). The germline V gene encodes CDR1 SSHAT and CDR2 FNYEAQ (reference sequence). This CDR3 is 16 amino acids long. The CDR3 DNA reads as TGTGCTAGCAGCCCACGCGCGGGGGACATCCGGGATACGCAGTATTTT. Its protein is CASSPRAGDIRDTQYF.

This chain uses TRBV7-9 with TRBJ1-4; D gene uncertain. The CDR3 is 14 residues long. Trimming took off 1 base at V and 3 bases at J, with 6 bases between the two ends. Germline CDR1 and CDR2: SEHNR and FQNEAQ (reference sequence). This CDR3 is CASSLGEPNEKLFF. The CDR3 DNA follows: TGTGCCAGCAGCTTAGGGGAGCCTAATGAAAAACTGTTTTTT. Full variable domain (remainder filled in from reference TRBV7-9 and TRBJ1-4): DTGVSQNPRHKITKRGQNVTFRCDPISEHNRLYWYRQTLGQGPEFLTYFQNEAQLEKSRLLSDRFSAERPKGSFSTLEIQRTEQGDSAMYLCASSLGEPNEKLFFGSGTQLSVL.

The CDR3 DNA sequence: TGCAGCGTTGTTATAGCGGGGGTCCAAGAGACCCAGTACTTC. Translation: CSVVIAGVQETQYF. The rearrangement uses TRBV29-1 and TRBJ2-5, with TRBD2 matching 9 bases. This CDR3 contains 14 residues. CDR1 and CDR2 from the germline V gene are SQVTM and ANQGSEA. V shed 4 bases and J 1 base; nucleotides not matched to a gene: 4.

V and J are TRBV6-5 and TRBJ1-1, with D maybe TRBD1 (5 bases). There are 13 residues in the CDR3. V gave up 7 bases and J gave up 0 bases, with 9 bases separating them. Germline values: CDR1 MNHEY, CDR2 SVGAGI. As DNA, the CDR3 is TGTGCCAGCACCTGGACACTGAACACTGAAGCTTTCTTT. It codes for CASTWTLNTEAFF.

CDR3 in DNA: TGTGCCAGCAGCCGTGACGGGGAGAACACTGAAGCTTTCTTT. Its translation: CASSRDGENTEAFF. The chain combines TRBV7-9 with TRBJ1-1; D is unresolved. The length of the CDR3 is 14 residues. The V gene lost 5 bases and the J gene lost 1 base, with 11 bases spanning the gap. Germline V gene sequence: CDR1 SEHNR, CDR2 FQNEAQ (reference sequence).

DNA for the CDR3: TGTGCCATCAGGGACTACAGTGATGGCTACACCTTC. Translating gives CAIRDYSDGYTF. The chain recombines TRBV10-3 with TRBJ1-2; no clear D. V lost 6 bases to trimming and J lost 6 bases, with 11 bases between them. From germline, CDR1 is ENHRY and CDR2 SYGVKD. The CDR3 spans 12 residues.